Below are 22 T cell receptor beta chains sequenced from a single sample in a study of CD8 T cells in ankylosing spondylitis. Which antigens these TCRs recognize remains unknown. TCRdb used MiXCR to reprocess the 5' RACE reads, holding one entry per CDR3 protein. In the table there are more than 600,000 distinct CDR3 sequences, roughly 19% of which are singletons. Overall study results and limits: There was a TCR beta motif, made of eight highly homologous variants, that appeared characteristic of ankylosing spondylitis blood.

Material: blood, either unsorted or a sorted T cell fraction (not recorded which). These receptors were collected from a male donor with ankylosing spondylitis.

This clonotype has just one count. This chain joins TRBV7-9 and TRBJ2-1, with TRBD1 matching 8 bases. With V trimmed by 5 bases and J by 3 bases, 9 bases remained unmatched. The CDR3 is made up of 16 amino acids. Per the germline V gene, CDR1 is SEHNR and CDR2 is FQNEAQ (reference sequence). The CDR3 DNA sequence: TGTGCCAGCAGCCCCCCCGTGGGACAGGACTACAATGAGCAGTTCTTC. It codes for CASSPPVGQDYNEQFF.

This sequence joins TRBV5-1 and TRBJ1-4; TRBD1 matches 12 bases. The CDR3 runs 14 residues. In germline, CDR1 is SGHRS, CDR2 YFSETQ. The V segment lost 4 bases and the J segment 10 bases; nucleotides outside the gene matches: 5. In DNA, the CDR3 is TGCGCCAGCAGCGCCGGGACAGGGGGCATAAAACTGTTTTTT. Translating gives CASSAGTGGIKLFF.

This clonotype has just a few counts. The chain links TRBV29-1 to TRBJ1-2; D perhaps matches TRBD1 (6 bases). The CDR3 is 14 amino acids. V was pared by 4 bases and J by 4 bases, with 16 bases between. Looked up from germline, CDR1 is SQVTM and CDR2 is ANQGSEA. CDR3 DNA sequence: TGCAGCGTTGGTTCCGGCTGGGGGGCCTATGGCTACACCTTC. It translates to CSVGSGWGAYGYTF.

The chain employs TRBV7-3 and TRBJ2-1; 9 positions agree with TRBD2. The CDR3 contains 15 residues. Germline V gene data show CDR1 as SGHTA and CDR2 as FQGTGA. With V trimmed by 5 bases and J by 6 bases, 8 bases remained unmatched. In DNA, the CDR3 is TGTGCCAGCAGCCCAATTGGCGGGAGGGTCAATGAGCAGTTCTTC. Amino acids: CASSPIGGRVNEQFF. The whole variable domain, remainder taken from reference TRBV7-3 and TRBJ2-1, is GAGVSQTPSNKVTEKGKYVELRCDPISGHTALYWYRQSLGQGPEFLIYFQGTGAADDSGLPNDRFFAVRPEGSVSTLKIQRTERGDSAVYLCASSPIGGRVNEQFFGPGTRLTVL.

This clonotype was detected a few times. This chain connects TRBV5-1 to TRBJ2-2; TRBD1 aligns across 7 bases. CDR1 and CDR2 from the germline V gene are SGHRS and YFSETQ. The trim removed 5 bases at V and 0 bases at J, leaving 10 bases unmatched. This CDR3 is 17 amino acids long. The CDR3 reads CASRTGTALANTGELFF. The CDR3 region has the DNA TGCGCCAGCAGGACCGGGACAGCCCTCGCGAACACCGGGGAGCTGTTTTTT.

V is TRBV12-3 or TRBV12-4 and J is TRBJ2-3, with TRBD2 identical over 7 bases. CDR3 size: 14 residues. V gave up 11 bases and J gave up 3 bases; unmatched junction bases: 11. In DNA, the CDR3 is TGTGCCTCTCAGGGACTAAAGACGACAGATACGCAGTATTTT. This sequence encodes CASQGLKTTDTQYF.

The chain couples TRBV12-3 or TRBV12-4 to TRBJ1-2, with TRBD1 as a possible D gene (5 bases). Deletions cut 5 bases from V and 7 bases from J, with 11 bases between. CDR3 size: 12 residues. This CDR3 reads CASSGGGLGYTF. CDR3 DNA sequence: TGTGCCAGCAGTGGGGGGGGTCTTGGCTACACCTTC.

J is TRBJ2-7 and V is TRBV20-1; TRBD1 or TRBD2 may be the D gene (5 bases each). Germline CDR1 is DFQATT and CDR2 is SNEGSKA (reference sequence). Trimming removed 2 bases at V and 4 bases at J, with 12 bases between. CDR3 length: 13 residues. CDR3 sequence: CSARLGGKYEQYF. CDR3 bases: TGCAGTGCTAGACTTGGGGGTAAATACGAGCAGTACTTC.

V is TRBV7-3 and J is TRBJ1-5, with D possibly TRBD1 on 5 matching bases. The ends were cut back, 8 bases at V and 2 bases at J, with 10 bases in the middle. Germline assignment: CDR1 SGHTA and CDR2 FQGTGA. The CDR3 extends over 13 amino acids. The CDR3 region is CASGGVCNQPQHF. CDR3 bases: TGTGCCAGCGGGGGGGTTTGCAATCAGCCCCAGCATTTT. Combining the CDR3 with reference TRBV7-3 and TRBJ1-5 gives the whole variable domain GAGVSQTPSNKVTEKGKYVELRCDPISGHTALYWYRQSLGQGPEFLIYFQGTGAADDSGLPNDRFFAVRPEGSVSTLKIQRTERGDSAVYLCASGGVCNQPQHFGDGTRLSIL.

This sequence joins TRBV18 and TRBJ2-3; 8 bases match TRBD1. The length of the CDR3 is 15 residues. Germline V gives CDR1 KGHSH, CDR2 LQKENI. The J segment lost 4 bases and the V segment lost 4 bases, leaving 7 bases of the junction unmatched. CDR3 sequence reads: CASSRRGQAPDTQYF. Written as DNA, the CDR3 is TGTGCCAGCTCACGACGGGGACAGGCGCCAGATACGCAGTATTTT.

This clonotype was detected only a few times. The gene calls are TRBV5-6 and TRBJ1-4, with 7 bases fitting TRBD1. V shed 4 bases, J shed 6 bases, and the junction held 9 bases outside the gene matches. From germline, CDR1 is SGHDT and CDR2 YYEEEE. The CDR3 is 15 amino acids. The CDR3 here is CASSANRGFDEKLFF. CDR3 DNA: TGTGCCAGCAGCGCTAACAGGGGATTCGATGAAAAACTGTTTTTT. The whole variable domain, remainder taken from reference TRBV5-6 and TRBJ1-4, is DAGVTQSPTHLIKTRGQQVTLRCSPKSGHDTVSWYQQALGQGPQFIFQYYEEEERQRGNFPDRFSGHQFPNYSSELNVNALLLGDSALYLCASSANRGFDEKLFFGSGTQLSVL.

This clonotype has a count of ten or more. One end of the junction is discordant with germline, which a read error may explain. This chain connects TRBV5-1 to TRBJ1-1; 7 nucleotides align to TRBD1. Germline V CDR1 and CDR2: SGHRS, YFSETQ. The CDR3 sequence is 15 residues long. CDR3 in DNA: TGTGCCAGCAGTTTGGTGCCAGGGGGTAACACTGAAGCTTTCTTT. Protein: CASSLVPGGNTEAFF.

The gene calls are TRBV5-1 and TRBJ2-7; tentatively, D is TRBD1 (5 bases). Germline loops: CDR1 SGHRS, CDR2 YFSETQ. This CDR3 spans 14 amino acids. V was shortened by 3 bases and J by 0 bases, with 10 bases between the two germline ends. In DNA, the CDR3 is TGCGCCAGCAGCTGGAAAACAGGCTCCTACGAGCAGTACTTC. This sequence encodes CASSWKTGSYEQYF.

This clonotype has a handful of counts. This chain joins TRBV4-3 and TRBJ2-2; D possibly uses TRBD1 or TRBD2 (6 bases each). Germline CDR1 reads LGHNA; CDR2 reads YSLEER. The CDR3 length is 17 residues. Trimming stripped 4 bases from V and 7 bases from J, with 22 bases between. The CDR3 loop is CASSPSPGDLDSGELFF. CDR3 nucleotide sequence: TGCGCCAGCAGCCCTTCCCCCGGGGACTTGGACAGCGGGGAGCTGTTTTTT.

This clonotype has only a few counts. V usage is TRBV12-3 or TRBV12-4 and J usage is TRBJ1-6; 11 bases fit TRBD1. The CDR3 is made up of 15 amino acids. V lost 5 bases and J lost 6; bases outside the gene matches: 3. The CDR3 region has the DNA TGTGCCAGCAGTCCCGGGACAGGGGGTAATTCACCCCTCCACTTT. Translated: CASSPGTGGNSPLHF.

This clonotype has more than one count but fewer than ten. This chain connects TRBV5-1 to TRBJ2-1; 7 bases match TRBD1. The CDR3 has 14 residues. Trimming cost V 6 bases and J 2 bases; bases outside gene matches: 5. Per germline, CDR1 SGHRS and CDR2 YFSETQ. DNA for the CDR3: TGCGCCAGCACAATTGGACAGGCCTACAATGAGCAGTTCTTC. Residues: CASTIGQAYNEQFF. The full variable domain, rest sourced from reference TRBV5-1 and TRBJ2-1, is KAGVTQTPRYLIKTRGQQVTLSCSPISGHRSVSWYQQTPGQGLQFLFEYFSETQRNKGNFPGRFSGRQFSNSRSEMNVSTLELGDSALYLCASTIGQAYNEQFFGPGTRLTVL.

This clonotype has a count of ten or more. The rearrangement links TRBV7-2 to TRBJ2-2; 11 bases align to TRBD2. V was clipped by 5 bases and J by 5 bases; unmatched bases: 4. The CDR3 spans 15 residues. Germline CDR1 and CDR2: SGHTA and FQGNSA. The CDR3 nucleotides read TGTGCCAGCAGCCGACTAGCGGGAACGACCGGGGAGCTGTTTTTT. Protein: CASSRLAGTTGELFF.

The V call is TRBV28, the J call TRBJ2-5; TRBD2 agrees at 7 bases. The CDR3 has 16 residues. Germline trimming cut 4 bases from V and 1 base from J; bases unmatched to any gene: 9. CDR1 is MDHEN and CDR2 is SYDVKM in the germline V gene. The CDR3: CASSSPIAGFQETQYF. CDR3 DNA: TGTGCCAGCAGTTCCCCCATAGCGGGCTTCCAAGAGACCCAGTACTTC.

This clonotype was counted only a few times. The J gene is TRBJ2-1, the V gene TRBV20-1; D gene unclear. The germline gives CDR1 DFQATT, CDR2 SNEGSKA (reference sequence). The V end was cut by 3 bases, the J end by 8 bases, with 11 bases between. The CDR3 runs 12 residues. CDR3 in DNA: TGCAGTGCTAGTGTGGTGGGCGATGAGCAGTTCTTC. This translates into CSASVVGDEQFF.

This clonotype was counted between two and nine times. CDR3 amino acids: CASSVGTGGLSEQYF. The CDR3 nucleotides read TGTGCCAGCAGCGTAGGAACAGGGGGCCTGAGCGAGCAGTACTTC. V and J are TRBV9 and TRBJ2-7, with 9 bases matching TRBD1. This CDR3 is built from 15 residues. J gave up 6 bases and V 0 bases, and 7 bases lay outside the gene matches. Looked up from germline, CDR1 is SGDLS and CDR2 is YYNGEE.

This clonotype turned up a few times. The chain carries TRBV2 and TRBJ1-3; TRBD1 might be the D (5 bases). Looked up from germline, CDR1 is SNHLY and CDR2 is FYNNEI. V was shortened by 4 bases and J by 0 bases, with 7 bases between the two germline ends. The CDR3 is 14 residues long. CDR3 sequence: CASSGGNSGNTIYF. The CDR3 coding sequence is TGTGCCAGCAGTGGGGGCAACTCTGGAAACACCATATATTTT.

This clonotype came up a few times. The chain links TRBV7-6 to TRBJ2-7, with TRBD2 identical over 10 bases. The CDR3 spans 16 residues. Per germline, CDR1 SGHVS and CDR2 FNYEAQ. Germline trimming cut 4 bases from V and 3 bases from J; bases unmatched to any gene: 9. CDR3 sequence: CASSSRGLAVGYEQYF. The CDR3 DNA reads as TGTGCCAGCAGCTCAAGAGGACTAGCGGTCGGCTACGAGCAGTACTTC.